The 13 T cell receptor beta chains below were found in one sample sequenced in a study of blood T cell repertoires in COVID-19. Data came from immunoSEQ multiplex PCR; TCRdb stores just in-frame clones and leaves some out. The sample has hundreds of thousands of clones; more than 70% are singletons. What was sequenced was PBMCs or T cells enriched from blood (not recorded which). The receptors come from a woman aged 55-69 years in a cohort exposed to, infected with or recovered from COVID-19 (not recorded which).

Concerning this clone: Other DNA sequences in the sample encode the same CDR3. The chain links TRBV7-3 to TRBJ2-1; the match to TRBD2 covers 8 bases. J gave up 0 bases and V 5 bases, and 6 bases lay outside the gene matches. The CDR3 extends over 16 amino acids. Germline-derived CDR1 and CDR2 are SGHTA and FQGTGA. The CDR3 DNA reads TGTGCCAGCAGCCCCCAACTAGCGGCCTCCTACAATGAGCAGTTCTTC. Protein product: CASSPQLAASYNEQFF. Based on the CDR3 plus reference TRBV7-3 and TRBJ2-1, the full variable domain is GAGVSQTPSNKVTEKGKYVELRCDPISGHTALYWYRQSLGQGPEFLIYFQGTGAADDSGLPNDRFFAVRPEGSVSTLKIQRTERGDSAVYLCASSPQLAASYNEQFFGPGTRLTVL.

The chain links TRBV11-2 to TRBJ1-3; D remains unclear. Germline-derived CDR1 and CDR2 are SGHAT and FQNNGV. Trimming cost V 1 base and J 0 bases, with 7 bases left between them. This CDR3 has 15 amino acids. In DNA, the CDR3 is TGTGCCAGCAGCTTAGGGTGGAGCTCTGGAAACACCATATATTTT. It specifies CASSLGWSSGNTIYF. The entire variable domain, with the rest obtained from reference TRBV11-2 and TRBJ1-3, is as follows: EAGVAQSPRYKIIEKRQSVAFWCNPISGHATLYWYQQILGQGPKLLIQFQNNGVVDDSQLPKDRFSAERLKGVDSTLKIQPAKLEDSAVYLCASSLGWSSGNTIYFGEGSWLTVV.

CDR3 sequence (DNA): TGTGCCAGCAGGCAGGGATCGGCTAATGAAAAACTGTTTTTT. Translating it yields CASRQGSANEKLFF. The genes are TRBV2 and TRBJ1-4, with TRBD1 as a possible D gene (5 bases). V lost 6 bases and J lost 3, with 11 bases in between. CDR3 size: 14 residues. The germline gives CDR1 SNHLY, CDR2 FYNNEI. Filled out from reference TRBV2 and TRBJ1-4, the complete variable domain reads EPEVTQTPSHQVTQMGQEVILRCVPISNHLYFYWYRQILGQKVEFLVSFYNNEISEKSEIFDDQFSVERPDGSNFTLKIRSTKLEDSAMYFCASRQGSANEKLFFGSGTQLSVL.

The chain recombines TRBV19 with TRBJ1-2; no reliable D call. Trimming shortened V by 7 bases and J by 10 bases, and 13 bases separated the two germline ends. CDR3 length equals 11 residues. The V gene's germline CDR1 is LNHDA and CDR2 SQIVND (reference sequence). The CDR3 bases are TGTGCCAGTATCGAAAGGGAGACCTACACCTTC. Its translation is CASIERETYTF.

This chain uses TRBV5-1 with TRBJ2-2; TRBD2 aligns across 7 bases. The junction had 7 bases not matched to a gene; V was cut back by 0 bases and J by 5 bases. The CDR3 sequence is 16 residues long. Per the germline V gene, CDR1 is SGHRS and CDR2 is YFSETQ. The CDR3 sequence is CASSLAASGLTGELFF. CDR3 DNA: TGCGCCAGCAGCTTGGCGGCTAGCGGTTTGACCGGGGAGCTGTTTTTT.

This clone was detected only once. This rearrangement joins TRBV7-3 to TRBJ2-2; 7 bases agree with TRBD2. The CDR3 covers 16 residues. Germline CDR1 is SGHTA and CDR2 is FQGTGA. V trimming: 3 bases; J trimming: 3 bases; junction bases outside the gene matches: 7. The CDR3 protein is CASSLLAVHDTGELFF. CDR3 sequence (DNA): TGTGCCAGCAGCTTGCTAGCGGTGCATGACACCGGGGAGCTGTTTTTT.

This chain uses TRBV28 with TRBJ2-1, with TRBD2 as a possible D gene (6 bases). Germline V CDR1 and CDR2: MDHEN, SYDVKM. V gave up 4 bases and J gave up 4 bases, with 14 bases separating them. This CDR3 comprises 15 residues. CDR3 in amino acids: CASSSEGLGYNEQFF. The DNA for the CDR3 is TGTGCCAGCAGTTCGGAGGGACTCGGTTACAATGAGCAGTTCTTC.

This rearrangement joins TRBV10-3 to TRBJ2-7, with 7 bases lining up with TRBD1. This CDR3 region has 13 residues. The germline CDR1 and CDR2 sequences are ENHRY and SYGVKD. The J segment lost 1 base and the V segment lost 11 bases, leaving 8 bases of the junction unmatched. The CDR3 DNA follows: TGTGCCGCCACTCCGGGACAGTCCTACGAGCAGTACTTC. Protein product: CAATPGQSYEQYF.

The chain couples TRBV20-1 to TRBJ2-7; a possible D gene is TRBD1 (6 bases). The CDR3 spans 12 residues. Germline-derived CDR1 and CDR2 are DFQATT and SNEGSKA (reference sequence). Trimming removed 3 bases from V and 5 bases from J, with 11 bases in between. CDR3 DNA: TGCAGTGCTAGTACAGGGAAGGACGAGCAGTACTTC. It specifies CSASTGKDEQYF.

The chain employs TRBV6-5 and TRBJ2-7; perhaps TRBD1 as D (5 bases). Germline V gene lookup returns CDR1 MNHEY and CDR2 SVGAGI. V lost 0 bases to trimming and J lost 0 bases, with 12 bases between them. This CDR3 contains 16 residues. The CDR3 region has the DNA TGTGCCAGCAGTTACTCTCCTGTAGGGGCCTCCTACGAGCAGTACTTC. Amino acids: CASSYSPVGASYEQYF.

This sequence joins TRBV7-3 and TRBJ2-2; perhaps TRBD2 as D (5 bases). Trimming removed 0 bases at V and 2 bases at J, with 16 bases between. Germline-derived CDR1 and CDR2 are SGHTA and FQGTGA. The CDR3 runs 18 residues. The CDR3 reads CASSLTNIRTVNTGELFF. CDR3 sequence (DNA): TGTGCCAGCAGCTTAACTAATATCCGGACTGTTAACACCGGGGAGCTGTTTTTT.

The CDR3 is CSVELASPETQYF. For the CDR3, the DNA is TGCAGCGTTGAGCTGGCCTCACCAGAGACCCAGTACTTC. The gene calls are TRBV29-1 and TRBJ2-5; D gene unclear. Germline-derived CDR1 and CDR2 are SQVTM and ANQGSEA. Trimming left V 3 bases short and J 4 bases short, with 12 bases between. The CDR3 length is 13 residues.

The chain carries TRBV28 and TRBJ1-2; D is possibly TRBD1 (5 bases). V lost 3 bases and J lost 7, with 15 bases in between. The CDR3 length is 14 residues. Per germline, CDR1 MDHEN and CDR2 SYDVKM. The CDR3, as DNA: TGTGCCAGCAGTTTTCTACAGAAGGGGATTGGCTACACCTTC. Translated: CASSFLQKGIGYTF.